The sequence of this T cell receptor (beta chain) was determined in a study of breast tumors, draining lymph nodes, adjacent tissues. Study-wide results and limits: Luminal-like breast cancer showed significantly greater tumor-nontumor repertoire similarity than basal-like breast cancer did. That most tumor T cells come from lymph nodes remained unproven. Compared with lymph nodes, tumors were less diverse; compared with nontumor tissue, more.

Axillary draining lymph nodes of breast cancer patients supplied the node samples. A single record per CDR3 protein comes from TCRdb applying MiXCR to the multiplex PCR reads. The repertoire holds some 170,000 distinct CDR3 sequences, with about 33% as singletons. This clonotype showed up many times. No antigen is known for it. The CDR3 runs 19 residues. With 5 bases clipped from V and 5 bases from J, the junction kept 19 bases outside the gene matches. Germline V lookup: CDR1 SNHLY, CDR2 FYNNEI. The receptor was derived from a female donor with breast cancer. Some clones in this sample may be carry-over from other donors' samples. This chain uses TRBV2 with TRBJ2-3; TRBD2 aligns across 10 bases. Sequencing used axillary lymph node tissue. In DNA form, the CDR3 reads TGTGCCAGCAGTCTACCTGCAGGGTATCAGCGGGAGGGACTAGATACGCAGTATTTT. This codes for CASSLPAGYQREGLDTQYF. Full variable domain (outside the CDR3, taken from reference TRBV2 and TRBJ2-3): EPEVTQTPSHQVTQMGQEVILRCVPISNHLYFYWYRQILGQKVEFLVSFYNNEISEKSEIFDDQFSVERPDGSNFTLKIRSTKLEDSAMYFCASSLPAGYQREGLDTQYFGPGTRLTVL.